The 12 T cell receptor beta chains presented below share a single source sample, sequenced in a study of identical twins. TCRdb analysed the 5' RACE reads with MiXCR anew, one entry per CDR3 protein. This sample has under 300,000 distinct CDR3 sequences, with under 8.5% found just once. This sample also belongs to another study, concerning T cells expressing NK-cell markers.

The sample comprised CD8+ T cells sorted from blood. Receptors were obtained from a young woman in good health.

The chain links TRBV20-1 to TRBJ2-1, with TRBD2 as a possible D gene (7 bases). CDR1 is DFQATT, CDR2 SNEGSKA, per germline (reference sequence). V was shortened by 3 bases and J by 6 bases, with 15 bases between the two germline ends. This CDR3 has 14 residues. The CDR3 DNA reads TGCAGTGCTAGTGGCGGGGGCCCTGGCAATGAGCAGTTCTTC. Its translation: CSASGGGPGNEQFF.

This clonotype was seen at least ten times. For the CDR3, the DNA is TGCGCCAGCAGCGGCGGACTGCTCACAAGAACAGATACGCAGTATTTT. Its protein product is CASSGGLLTRTDTQYF. V is TRBV5-1 and J is TRBJ2-3; D perhaps matches TRBD2 (5 bases). Germline V gene data show CDR1 as SGHRS and CDR2 as YFSETQ. V gave up 4 bases and J gave up 3 bases, with 18 bases separating them. The CDR3 loop spans 16 amino acids.

The chain uses TRBV14 and TRBJ2-3; no clear D. The CDR3 loop spans 13 amino acids. The germline V gene has CDR1 SGHDN and CDR2 FVKESK. Between the trimmed V and J ends, which lost 2 bases and 6 bases, there was a span of 9 bases. The CDR3, as DNA: TGTGCCAGCAGCCAATTTACTTCGGATACGCAGTATTTT. It encodes CASSQFTSDTQYF.

This clonotype was counted at least ten times. The chain uses TRBV9 and TRBJ2-3, with TRBD2 matching 8 bases. The junction had 6 bases not matched to a gene; V was cut back by 3 bases and J by 3 bases. Germline V lookup: CDR1 SGDLS, CDR2 YYNGEE. CDR3 length: 15 residues. The DNA of the CDR3 is TGTGCCAGCAGCGACAGCGGGAGAATTACAGATACGCAGTATTTT. This translates into CASSDSGRITDTQYF.

This clonotype has a handful of counts. The chain links TRBV9 to TRBJ1-4; TRBD1 agrees at 8 bases. The ends lost 0 bases at V and 8 bases at J; junction bases unmatched: 6. The V gene's germline CDR1 is SGDLS and CDR2 YYNGEE. This CDR3 contains 15 residues. The CDR3 protein is CASSVGTGIGEKLFF. The CDR3 DNA reads TGTGCCAGCAGCGTAGGGACAGGGATTGGGGAAAAACTGTTTTTT.

This clonotype was detected a few times. The V call is TRBV7-8, the J call TRBJ2-2; TRBD2 might be the D (5 bases). The CDR3 has 14 amino acids. The V gene lost 1 base and the J gene lost 8 bases, with 11 bases spanning the gap. Germline V gene data show CDR1 as SGHVS and CDR2 as FQNEAQ. This CDR3 reads CASSLGTRIGELFF. As DNA, the CDR3 is TGTGCCAGCAGCTTAGGGACTCGGATTGGGGAGCTGTTTTTT.

This clonotype was recorded many times. The rearrangement joins TRBV5-1 to TRBJ2-3, with a weak D call TRBD2 (5 bases). The CDR3 runs to 15 residues. Germline V CDR1 and CDR2: SGHRS, YFSETQ. Trimming took 3 bases from V and 2 from J, leaving 13 bases between them. CDR3 coding DNA: TGCGCCAGCAGCTCTGCGGGCCTTCTCACAGATACGCAGTATTTT. It encodes CASSSAGLLTDTQYF.

The rearrangement uses TRBV9 and TRBJ1-1; 7 bases map to TRBD1. Germline-derived CDR1 and CDR2 are SGDLS and YYNGEE. Unmatched junction bases numbered 9, after V lost 0 bases and J lost 1 base. The CDR3 totals 17 residues. CDR3 nucleotide sequence: TGTGCCAGCAGCGTAGTAGACAGGGCTGGTTGGAACACTGAAGCTTTCTTT. Translating it yields CASSVVDRAGWNTEAFF.

This clonotype has just a few counts. The rearrangement joins TRBV27 to TRBJ2-7, with 11 bases matching TRBD2. Germline V gives CDR1 MNHEY, CDR2 SMNVEV (reference sequence). CDR3 length: 14 residues. V gave up 6 bases and J gave up 6 bases; unmatched junction bases: 7. CDR3 in DNA: TGTGCCAGCAGCTCACTAGCGGGGGTAGTCGAGCAGTACTTC. It specifies CASSSLAGVVEQYF.

The chain uses TRBV4-1 and TRBJ2-7; D remains ambiguous. Germline assignment: CDR1 MGHRA and CDR2 YSYEKL. Trimming pared 7 bases from V and 2 bases from J, leaving 21 bases between. The CDR3 has 16 residues. In DNA form, the CDR3 reads TGCGCCAGCACCAAAGAACACCCACGGGCCACCTACGAGCAGTACTTC. Translation gives CASTKEHPRATYEQYF.

The chain joins TRBV15 to TRBJ2-7; TRBD1 matches at 7 bases. The ends lost 6 bases at V and 6 bases at J; junction bases unmatched: 5. The germline gives CDR1 LNHNV, CDR2 YYDKDF (reference sequence). The CDR3 runs to 12 residues. CDR3 region: CATSLTGTEQYF. The DNA for the CDR3 is TGTGCCACCAGTCTGACAGGGACCGAGCAGTACTTC.

This clonotype came up a few times. The chain couples TRBV13 to TRBJ1-2; D remains ambiguous. Between the trimmed V and J ends, which lost 1 base and 8 bases, there was a span of 2 bases. The CDR3 spans 10 residues. Germline CDR1 reads PRHDT; CDR2 reads FYEKMQ (reference sequence). The CDR3 DNA follows: TGTGCCAGCAGCTTAGAAGGCTACACCTTC. Its protein product is CASSLEGYTF.